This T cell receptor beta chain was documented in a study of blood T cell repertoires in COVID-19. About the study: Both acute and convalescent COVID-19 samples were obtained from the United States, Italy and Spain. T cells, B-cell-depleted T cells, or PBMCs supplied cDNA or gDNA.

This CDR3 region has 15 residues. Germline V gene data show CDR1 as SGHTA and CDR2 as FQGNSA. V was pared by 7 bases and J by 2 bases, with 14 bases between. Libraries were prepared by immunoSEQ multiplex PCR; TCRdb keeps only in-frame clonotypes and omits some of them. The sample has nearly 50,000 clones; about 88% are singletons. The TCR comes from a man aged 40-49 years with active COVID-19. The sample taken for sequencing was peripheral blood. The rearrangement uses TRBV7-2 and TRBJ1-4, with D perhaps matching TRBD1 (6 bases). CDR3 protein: CASTPQGLTNEKLFF. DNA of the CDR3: TGTGCCAGCACCCCGCAGGGGTTGACTAATGAAAAACTGTTTTTT.